The present T cell receptor beta chain was sequenced within a study of early T cells in non-severe SARS-CoV-2 infection. Study information: The input, bulk RNA from unsorted whole blood, was sequenced, and chains were unpaired.

The study's findings and limits: There was a bias toward anti-spike CD8 responses in VDJdb matching, which missed private and CD4 specificities.

In this sample, this clonotype turned up a few times. Its specificity is not known. Separate cDNA molecules each had unique molecular identifiers attached to them. MiXCR, run by TCRdb on the 5' RACE reads, gives a single entry per CDR3 protein. The sample contains roughly 45,000 distinct CDR3 sequences, approximately 10% of which appear only once. The material sequenced was whole blood. The receptor comes from an adult who was a healthcare worker with PCR-confirmed SARS-CoV-2 infection or an uninfected control (not recorded which).

CDR3 nucleotides: TGTGCCAGCTCAGCACGCGAACAGGCGAACACTGAAGCTTTCTTT. It specifies CASSAREQANTEAFF. The gene calls are TRBV18 and TRBJ1-1; the D gene is possibly TRBD1 (5 bases). The length of the CDR3 is 15 residues. V lost 5 bases to trimming and J lost 1 base, with 14 bases between them. Germline CDR1 KGHSH, CDR2 LQKENI.